One and the same sample provided the 7 T cell receptor beta chains below, sequenced in a study of CD8 T cells in Susac syndrome. A quantity of about 0.5 to 1 ug RNA underwent reverse transcription using random hexamers. TCRdb re-derived calls from the immunoSEQ multiplex PCR reads in MiXCR, one entry per CDR3 protein. The repertoire holds some 180,000 distinct CDR3 sequences, with approximately 95% as singletons. The sequenced material came from CD4+ T cells from PBMCs. Receptors were obtained from a human donor in good health.

CDR3 amino acids: CASSRPLAGLNIQYF. In DNA form, the CDR3 reads TGTGCCAGCAGCCGTCCTCTAGCGGGGCTGAACATTCAGTACTTC. V gene TRBV6-2 or TRBV6-3 combines with J gene TRBJ2-4, with 9 bases fitting TRBD2. CDR3 size: 15 residues. Germline CDR1 reads MNHEY; CDR2 reads SVGEGT. The J segment lost 7 bases and the V segment lost 6 bases, leaving 10 bases of the junction unmatched.

V is TRBV20-1 and J is TRBJ2-1; the match to TRBD2 covers 12 bases. Germline-derived CDR1 and CDR2 are DFQATT and SNEGSKA (reference sequence). The CDR3 sequence is 14 residues long. J was trimmed by 10 bases and V by 1 base; bases with no gene match: 5. This chain's CDR3 is CSARGASGRGEQFF. The CDR3 DNA is TGCAGTGCTAGAGGGGCTAGCGGGAGGGGGGAGCAGTTCTTC.

J is TRBJ2-5 and V is TRBV7-9; no firm D call. The CDR3 covers 12 residues. In germline, CDR1 is SEHNR, CDR2 FQNEAQ (reference sequence). Trimming shortened V by 2 bases and J by 0 bases, and 1 base separated the two germline ends. The CDR3 bases are TGTGCCAGCAGCTTATACCAAGAGACCCAGTACTTC. As protein: CASSLYQETQYF.

The gene calls are TRBV5-1 and TRBJ2-5; D is perhaps TRBD2 (5 bases). Trimming pared 1 base from V and 4 bases from J, leaving 17 bases between. Germline CDR1 is SGHRS and CDR2 is YFSETQ. The CDR3 runs 16 residues. CDR3 region: CASSLTGTGGGETQYF. The CDR3, as DNA: TGCGCCAGCAGCTTGACTGGTACCGGAGGCGGAGAGACCCAGTACTTC.

The CDR3 reads CSVVASGFTDTQYF. The CDR3 nucleotides read TGCAGCGTTGTTGCTAGCGGGTTCACAGATACGCAGTATTTT. The gene calls are TRBV29-1 and TRBJ2-3; TRBD2 matches at 8 bases. The V gene's germline CDR1 is SQVTM and CDR2 ANQGSEA. V lost 4 bases to trimming and J lost 2 bases; unmatched junction nucleotides: 5. The CDR3 sequence is 14 residues long.

The CDR3 DNA sequence: TGCGCCAGCAGCCAAGAACCCGTAAACAATGAGCAGTTCTTC. This codes for CASSQEPVNNEQFF. The genes are TRBV4-1 and TRBJ2-1; D ambiguous. Trimming left V 0 bases short and J 5 bases short, with 8 bases between. Germline CDR1 reads MGHRA; CDR2 reads YSYEKL. This CDR3 is built from 14 residues.

The rearrangement joins TRBV4-3 to TRBJ2-7, with D possibly TRBD1 on 6 matching bases. Germline CDR1 LGHNA, CDR2 YSLEER. The CDR3 length is 16 residues. V was pared by 4 bases and J by 2 bases, with 18 bases between. CDR3 sequence reads: CASSRTTGLTTYEQYF. CDR3 nucleotide sequence: TGCGCCAGCAGCCGGACAACAGGGCTTACCACCTACGAGCAGTACTTC.